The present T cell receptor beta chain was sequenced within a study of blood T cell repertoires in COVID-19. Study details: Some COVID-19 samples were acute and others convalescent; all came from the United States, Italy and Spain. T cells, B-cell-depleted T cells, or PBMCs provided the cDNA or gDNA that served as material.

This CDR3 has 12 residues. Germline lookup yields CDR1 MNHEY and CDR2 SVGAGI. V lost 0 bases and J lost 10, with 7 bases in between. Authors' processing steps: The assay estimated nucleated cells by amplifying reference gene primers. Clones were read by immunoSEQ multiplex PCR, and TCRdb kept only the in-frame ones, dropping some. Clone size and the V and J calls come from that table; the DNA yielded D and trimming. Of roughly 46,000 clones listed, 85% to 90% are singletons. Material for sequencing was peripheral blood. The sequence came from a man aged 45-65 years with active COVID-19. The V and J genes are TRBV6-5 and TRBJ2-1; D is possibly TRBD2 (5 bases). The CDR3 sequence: CASSYSREEQFF. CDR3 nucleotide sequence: TGTGCCAGCAGTTACTCGAGGGAGGAGCAGTTCTTC.